Below, one T cell receptor beta chain is given with its context. Its antigen is as yet unknown. These data originate in a study of regulatory T cells in long-lasting Graves disease. Construction of TCR beta libraries relied on iRepertoire HTBI primers and on Arm-PCR targeting CDR3 regions. TCRdb reprocessed the multiplex PCR reads with MiXCR, giving one entry per CDR3 protein. The data contain roughly 360,000 distinct CDR3 sequences, approximately 23% of them singletons. Time point given: persistent/refractory GD, antithyroid drugs over 5 years with positive TRAb. Extracted PBMC RNA gave rise to the TCR library. Study-level results: Newly diagnosed patients shared more than 750 public clonotypes; persistent patients shared some 2,700.

The origin of this receptor is a woman aged 40 to 55 with Graves disease. Sequencing was performed on peripheral blood mononuclear cells (PBMCs), taken when the disease was refractory, from a patient treated with antithyroid drugs.

The CDR3: CASSYSWGHEAFF. As DNA, the CDR3 is TGTGCCAGCAGTTACTCATGGGGGCATGAAGCTTTCTTT. This rearrangement joins TRBV6-5 to TRBJ1-1; maybe TRBD1 (6 bases). The V gene's germline CDR1 is MNHEY and CDR2 SVGAGI. Trimming pared 0 bases from V and 7 bases from J, leaving 9 bases between. This CDR3 spans 13 amino acids.